Shown below are 23 T cell receptor beta chains from a single sample sequenced in a study of cytomegalovirus exposure and HLA in healthy donors. Produced via immunoSEQ multiplex PCR; TCRdb's table is partial and in-frame only. This table has about 360,000 clones, more than 80% appearing once. Sequencing used PBMCs. All receptors come from a woman aged 18-29 years in good health and CMV-seronegative.

The V gene is TRBV29-1, the J gene TRBJ1-1, with D hard to call. Germline CDR1 is SQVTM and CDR2 is ANQGSEA. The CDR3 covers 13 residues. Trimming left V 3 bases short and J 0 bases short, with 8 bases between. The CDR3 reads CSVEAGMNTEAFF. As DNA, the CDR3 is TGCAGCGTTGAGGCGGGAATGAACACTGAAGCTTTCTTT.

This chain uses TRBV7-9 with TRBJ1-3; possible D gene TRBD1, 6 bases. This CDR3 contains 15 residues. Per germline, CDR1 SEHNR and CDR2 FQNEAQ (reference sequence). V was pared by 1 base and J by 2 bases, with 9 bases between. DNA of the CDR3: TGTGCCAGCAGCTTAGTGTGGGACACTGGAAACACCATATATTTT. Translation gives CASSLVWDTGNTIYF.

The rearrangement links TRBV19 to TRBJ2-3; TRBD2 aligns across 13 bases. The germline gives CDR1 LNHDA, CDR2 SQIVND (reference sequence). The CDR3 consists of 19 residues. V trimming: 4 bases; J trimming: 1 base; junction bases outside the gene matches: 11. The CDR3 DNA is TGTGCCAGTAGTACGCACAACCGACTAGCGGGAGGTCGCACAGATACGCAGTATTTT. Its translation: CASSTHNRLAGGRTDTQYF.

The CDR3 spells CASARGRLARAYEQYF. CDR3 bases: TGTGCCAGCGCCCGCGGCCGACTAGCGAGGGCCTACGAGCAGTACTTC. The chain couples TRBV28 to TRBJ2-7; 8 bases align to TRBD2. V dropped 8 bases and J dropped 2; count of bases not matched to a gene: 14. Per germline, CDR1 MDHEN and CDR2 SYDVKM. The CDR3 runs 16 residues.

The chain recombines TRBV5-1 with TRBJ2-3; D is perhaps TRBD1 (5 bases). The germline V gene encodes CDR1 SGHRS and CDR2 YFSETQ. V lost 4 bases, J lost 4 bases, and 19 bases lay in between. CDR3 length equals 16 residues. The CDR3 coding sequence is TGCGCCAGCAGCACGGGTTATCAGGGTTCCCCAGATACGCAGTATTTT. This translates into CASSTGYQGSPDTQYF.

The chain carries TRBV7-2 and TRBJ2-1; D perhaps matches TRBD2 (5 bases). Germline V CDR1 and CDR2: SGHTA, FQGNSA. This CDR3 region has 14 residues. The V end was cut by 5 bases, the J end by 6 bases, with 14 bases between. For the CDR3, the DNA is TGTGCCAGCAGCCCGGGGTGGGTCGGCAATGAGCAGTTCTTC. Protein: CASSPGWVGNEQFF.

The chain combines TRBV14 with TRBJ1-2; weak D call: TRBD1 (6 bases). CDR3 length equals 17 residues. Germline lookup yields CDR1 SGHDN and CDR2 FVKESK. With 2 bases removed from V and 4 bases from J, the gap between germline ends came to 20 bases. CDR3 protein: CASSQWQGTHPGYGYTF. CDR3 sequence (DNA): TGTGCCAGCAGCCAATGGCAGGGGACCCACCCAGGCTATGGCTACACCTTC.

The chain uses TRBV15 and TRBJ2-3; D is unresolved. CDR3 size: 13 residues. The germline V gene has CDR1 LNHNV and CDR2 YYDKDF (reference sequence). V lost 1 base and J lost 5, with 7 bases in between. Here the CDR3 reads CATSRVREDTQYF. For the CDR3, the DNA is TGTGCCACCAGCAGAGTCCGCGAAGATACGCAGTATTTT.

This chain uses TRBV6-5 with TRBJ2-2; no definite D call. V was trimmed by 7 bases and J by 7 bases, leaving 13 bases between them. The CDR3 runs to 13 residues. Germline assignment: CDR1 MNHEY and CDR2 SVGAGI. The CDR3 loop is CASTRRRDGELFF. DNA for the CDR3: TGTGCCAGCACTAGACGTAGAGACGGGGAGCTGTTTTTT.

The genes are TRBV14 and TRBJ2-7; 7 nucleotides line up with TRBD1. The CDR3 loop spans 15 amino acids. Trimming at V came to 4 bases and at J to 3 bases, leaving 9 bases not matched to a gene. Germline V CDR1 and CDR2: SGHDN, FVKESK. Here the CDR3 reads CASSPRDSPHYEQYF. The CDR3 DNA reads TGTGCCAGCAGCCCTCGGGACAGCCCTCACTACGAGCAGTACTTC.

CDR3 bases: TGTGCCAGCAGGAAGGTGGGGGGGCCTGGAAACACCATATATTTT. Amino acids: CASRKVGGPGNTIYF. The chain joins TRBV6-5 to TRBJ1-3; weak D call: TRBD1 (6 bases). V lost 6 bases to trimming and J lost 2 bases, with 14 bases between them. Germline values: CDR1 MNHEY, CDR2 SVGAGI. The CDR3 is made up of 15 amino acids.

The chain couples TRBV2 to TRBJ1-4; D unclear. The CDR3 has 14 residues. Between the trimmed V and J ends, which lost 4 bases and 8 bases, there was a span of 14 bases. CDR1 is SNHLY, CDR2 FYNNEI, per germline. The chain's CDR3 is CASSADFNTEKLFF. Here the CDR3 DNA reads TGTGCCAGCAGTGCAGATTTCAACACCGAAAAACTGTTTTTT. Together with reference TRBV2 and TRBJ1-4, the CDR3 gives the full variable domain: EPEVTQTPSHQVTQMGQEVILRCVPISNHLYFYWYRQILGQKVEFLVSFYNNEISEKSEIFDDQFSVERPDGSNFTLKIRSTKLEDSAMYFCASSADFNTEKLFFGSGTQLSVL.

Of note for this clone: One end of the junction fails to match germline, which may point to a read error. The V and J genes are TRBV7-2 and TRBJ2-7; 7 bases agree with TRBD2. Germline loops: CDR1 SGHTA, CDR2 FQGNSA. The CDR3 has 13 amino acids. DNA of the CDR3: TGTGCCAGCAGTTTAGCGGGCCTTTACGAGCAGTACTTC. Translation gives CASSLAGLYEQYF.

The V call is TRBV4-1, the J call TRBJ2-7; D gene unclear. V was clipped by 4 bases and J by 3 bases, with 7 bases between them. CDR3 length: 12 amino acids. CDR1 and CDR2 (germline): MGHRA, YSYEKL. CDR3 protein: CASSPPSYEQYF. The CDR3 DNA reads TGCGCCAGCAGCCCTCCTAGCTACGAGCAGTACTTC.

This clone was observed a handful of times. J is TRBJ1-5 and V is TRBV6-5; D unclear. Germline-derived CDR1 and CDR2 are MNHEY and SVGAGI. The CDR3 sequence is 13 residues long. Trimming took off 4 bases at V and 6 bases at J, with 10 bases between the two ends. The CDR3, as DNA: TGTGCCAGCAGTTTATTGGCAAGTCAGCCCCAGCATTTT. The encoded protein is CASSLLASQPQHF.

The rearrangement links TRBV4-1 to TRBJ2-2, with 12 bases aligning to TRBD2. V was clipped by 0 bases and J by 7 bases; unmatched bases: 6. This CDR3 contains 17 residues. In germline, CDR1 is MGHRA, CDR2 YSYEKL. DNA for the CDR3: TGCGCCAGCAGCCAAGACCCTAGCGGGAGGGCCCTCGGGGAGCTGTTTTTT. Protein sequence: CASSQDPSGRALGELFF.

The chain is built from TRBV5-1 and TRBJ2-3; 7 bases are a match to TRBD2. Losses at the gene ends were 5 bases for V and 4 bases for J; bases not matched to a gene: 10. CDR3 size: 15 residues. Germline-derived CDR1 and CDR2 are SGHRS and YFSETQ. The CDR3 region has the DNA TGCGCCAGCAGAGAGGGAGGGCAGGGAGCAGATACGCAGTATTTT. It yields the protein CASREGGQGADTQYF. Full variable domain (missing parts from reference TRBV5-1 and TRBJ2-3): KAGVTQTPRYLIKTRGQQVTLSCSPISGHRSVSWYQQTPGQGLQFLFEYFSETQRNKGNFPGRFSGRQFSNSRSEMNVSTLELGDSALYLCASREGGQGADTQYFGPGTRLTVL.

The genes are TRBV18 and TRBJ1-5; possibly TRBD1 for D (6 bases). V dropped 5 bases and J dropped 3 bases, with 17 bases sitting between them. Germline CDR1 and CDR2: KGHSH and LQKENI. This CDR3 contains 16 residues. The CDR3 loop reads CASSEQTQGVNQPQHF. The CDR3 DNA is TGTGCCAGCTCAGAGCAAACACAGGGTGTCAATCAGCCCCAGCATTTT.

This chain links TRBV5-1 with TRBJ2-1; 7 nucleotides agree with TRBD1. The V gene's germline CDR1 is SGHRS and CDR2 YFSETQ. The CDR3 spans 14 residues. Unmatched junction bases numbered 2, after V lost 4 bases and J lost 1 base. CDR3 residues: CASSETGSYNEQFF. CDR3 bases: TGCGCCAGCAGCGAGACAGGGTCCTACAATGAGCAGTTCTTC.

This sequence joins TRBV5-1 and TRBJ2-1, with D unresolved. The germline V gene encodes CDR1 SGHRS and CDR2 YFSETQ. The V gene lost 0 bases and the J gene lost 10 bases, with 5 bases spanning the gap. This CDR3 contains 11 residues. CDR3 in DNA: TGCGCCAGCAGCTTGGTCCGGGAGCAGTTCTTC. Its translation: CASSLVREQFF.

The CDR3 is CASSPILGAPWTDTQYF. Written as DNA, the CDR3 is TGCGCCAGCAGCCCCATTCTGGGGGCCCCGTGGACAGATACGCAGTATTTT. The chain carries TRBV4-1 and TRBJ2-3, with TRBD1 as a possible D gene (6 bases). V gave up 4 bases and J gave up 3 bases, with 20 bases separating them. In germline, CDR1 is MGHRA, CDR2 YSYEKL. The CDR3 consists of 17 residues.

The V call is TRBV6-1, the J call TRBJ1-1; no clear D. The CDR3 runs 11 residues. The germline CDR1 and CDR2 sequences are MNHNS and SASEGT. Trimming took off 2 bases at V and 10 bases at J, with 8 bases between the two ends. CDR3 loop: CASSEQRRAFF. CDR3 sequence (DNA): TGTGCCAGCAGTGAACAGAGGAGAGCTTTCTTT.

The chain uses TRBV18 and TRBJ1-2; D perhaps matches TRBD1 (5 bases). Between the trimmed V and J ends, which lost 3 bases and 4 bases, there was a span of 12 bases. The CDR3 runs to 14 residues. The germline gives CDR1 KGHSH, CDR2 LQKENI. CDR3 in amino acids: CASSPQDRIYGYTF. The CDR3 region has the DNA TGTGCCAGCTCACCCCAAGACAGAATCTATGGCTACACCTTC.